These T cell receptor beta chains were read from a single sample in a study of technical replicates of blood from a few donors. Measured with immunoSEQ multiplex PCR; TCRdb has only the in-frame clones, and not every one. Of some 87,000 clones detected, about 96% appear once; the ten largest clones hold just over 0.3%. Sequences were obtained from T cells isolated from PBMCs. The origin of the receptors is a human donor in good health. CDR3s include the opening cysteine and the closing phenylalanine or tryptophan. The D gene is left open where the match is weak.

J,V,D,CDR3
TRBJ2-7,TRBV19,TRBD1,CASSVGQGSHEQYF
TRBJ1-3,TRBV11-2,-,CAGRGAGNTIYF
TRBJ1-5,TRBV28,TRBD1,CASSLIGQGLSNQPQHF
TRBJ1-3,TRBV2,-,CASSEVRRVGNTIYF
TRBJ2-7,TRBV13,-,CASSPSYEQYF
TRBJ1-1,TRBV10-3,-,CAISAGGTTEAFF
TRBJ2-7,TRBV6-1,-,CASRGPYEQYF
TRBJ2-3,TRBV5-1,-,CASISGSRTITDTQYF
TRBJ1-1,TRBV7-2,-,CASSLYRAEAFF
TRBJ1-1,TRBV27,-,CASSPQGGETEAFF
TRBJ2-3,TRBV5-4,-,CASSLAGSEILDTQYF
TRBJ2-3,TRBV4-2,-,CASSQDNPPTDTQYF
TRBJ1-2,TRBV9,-,CASSDDRNYGYTF
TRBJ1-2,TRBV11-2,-,CASSPTLLGAGYTF
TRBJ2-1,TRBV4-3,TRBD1,CASSHAGTGNEQFF
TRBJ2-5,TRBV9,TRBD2,CASSTSGLADLATQYF
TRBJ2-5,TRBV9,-,CASSGAGRETQYF
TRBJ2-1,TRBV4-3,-,CASSQETGSSYNEQFF
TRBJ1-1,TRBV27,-,CASSLDRSGTEAFF
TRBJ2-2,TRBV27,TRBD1,CASSFNYGTGAFTGELFF
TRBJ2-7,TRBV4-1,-,CASSRSTGAREQYF
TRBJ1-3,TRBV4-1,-,CASSQDSGANSGNTIYF
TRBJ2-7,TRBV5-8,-,CASSLSLGPGYEQYF
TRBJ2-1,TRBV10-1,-,CASSEQGTYNEQFF
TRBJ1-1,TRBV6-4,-,CASSEYGGRTEAFF
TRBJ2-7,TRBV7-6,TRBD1,CASSPSGTGEPEQYF
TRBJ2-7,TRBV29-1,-,CSVFSLGVRGYEQYF
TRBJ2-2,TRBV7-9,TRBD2,CASSLALARTGELFF
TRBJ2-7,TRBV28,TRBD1,CASSRDREKRLYEQYF
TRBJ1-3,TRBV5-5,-,CASSATGVNSGNTIYF
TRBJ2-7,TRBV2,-,CASRTGRGDEQYF
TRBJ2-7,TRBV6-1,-,CASSPPAGDGYEQYF
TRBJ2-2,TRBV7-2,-,CASSSSPGLNTGELFF
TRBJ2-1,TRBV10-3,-,CAISQDLNEQFF
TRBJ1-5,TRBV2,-,CASSEMVSSNQPQHF
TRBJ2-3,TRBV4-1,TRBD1,CASSRGQGEADTQYF
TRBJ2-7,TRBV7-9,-,CASSTSGVDLNEQYF
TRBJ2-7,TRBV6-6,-,CASSKTQSTSYEQYF
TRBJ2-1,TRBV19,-,CASSINLDNEQFF
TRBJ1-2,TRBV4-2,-,CASSQVSYSLYGYTF
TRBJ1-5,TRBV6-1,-,CASSENHDSSNQPQHF
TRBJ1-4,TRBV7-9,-,CASSPDRYEKLFF
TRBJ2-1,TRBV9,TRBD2,CASSVGGSNAGEQFF
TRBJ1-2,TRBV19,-,CASKQGIDYGYTF
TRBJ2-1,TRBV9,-,CASSVASTDNEQFF
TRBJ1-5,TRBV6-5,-,CASSPGWNNQPQHF
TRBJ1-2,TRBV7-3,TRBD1,CASKSPWDRASQDGYTF
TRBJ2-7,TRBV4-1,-,CASSQGTEYEQYF
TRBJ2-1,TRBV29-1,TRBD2,CSVEAILAGVVNEQFF
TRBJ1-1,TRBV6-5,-,CASSSVNTEAFF
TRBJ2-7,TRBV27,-,CASSPLEGDEQYF